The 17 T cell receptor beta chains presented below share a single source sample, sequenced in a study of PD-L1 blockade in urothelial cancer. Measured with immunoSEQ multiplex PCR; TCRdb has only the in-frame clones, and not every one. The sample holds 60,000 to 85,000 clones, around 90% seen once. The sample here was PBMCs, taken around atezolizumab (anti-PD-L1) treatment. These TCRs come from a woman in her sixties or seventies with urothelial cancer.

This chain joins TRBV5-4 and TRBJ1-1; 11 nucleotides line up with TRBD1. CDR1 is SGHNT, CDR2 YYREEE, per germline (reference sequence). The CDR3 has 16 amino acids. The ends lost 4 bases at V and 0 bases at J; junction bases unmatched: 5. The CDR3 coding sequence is TGTGCCAGCAGCCTGGACAGGGGGCTCGTGAACACTGAAGCTTTCTTT. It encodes CASSLDRGLVNTEAFF.

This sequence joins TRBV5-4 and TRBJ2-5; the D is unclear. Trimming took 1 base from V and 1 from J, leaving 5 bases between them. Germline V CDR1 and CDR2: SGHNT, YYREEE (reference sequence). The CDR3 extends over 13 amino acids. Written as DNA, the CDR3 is TGTGCCAGCAGCTTGTGGAGCCAAGAGACCCAGTACTTC. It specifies CASSLWSQETQYF.

The CDR3 reads CASSRSSQGANTGELFF. As DNA, the CDR3 is TGTGCCAGTAGTAGGTCCTCACAGGGGGCGAACACCGGGGAGCTGTTTTTT. V usage is TRBV19 and J usage is TRBJ2-2; 8 bases map to TRBD1. CDR1 and CDR2 from the germline V gene are LNHDA and SQIVND (reference sequence). With V trimmed by 4 bases and J by 0 bases, 7 bases remained unmatched. This CDR3 region has 17 residues.

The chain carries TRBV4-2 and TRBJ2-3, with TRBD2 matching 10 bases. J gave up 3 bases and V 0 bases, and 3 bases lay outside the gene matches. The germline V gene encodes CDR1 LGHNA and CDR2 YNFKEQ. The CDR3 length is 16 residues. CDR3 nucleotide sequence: TGTGCCAGCAGCCAAGATGGAGCGGGGGGGACAGATACGCAGTATTTT. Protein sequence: CASSQDGAGGTDTQYF.

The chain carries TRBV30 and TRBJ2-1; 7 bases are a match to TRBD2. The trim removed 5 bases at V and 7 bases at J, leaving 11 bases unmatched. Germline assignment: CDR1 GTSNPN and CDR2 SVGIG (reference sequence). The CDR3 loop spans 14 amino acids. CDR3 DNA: TGTGCCTGGGCACGGGGGAGGGCCGAGAATGAGCAGTTCTTC. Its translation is CAWARGRAENEQFF.

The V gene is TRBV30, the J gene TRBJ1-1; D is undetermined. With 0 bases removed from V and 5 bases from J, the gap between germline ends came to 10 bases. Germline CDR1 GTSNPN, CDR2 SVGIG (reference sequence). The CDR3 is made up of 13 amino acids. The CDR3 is CAWSVLTRTEAFF. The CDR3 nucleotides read TGTGCCTGGAGTGTACTCACTAGAACTGAAGCTTTCTTT. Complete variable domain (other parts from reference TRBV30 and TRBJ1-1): SQTIHQWPATLVQPVGSPLSLECTVEGTSNPNLYWYRQAAGRGLQLLFYSVGIGQISSEVPQNLSASRPQDRQFILSSKKLLLSDSGFYLCAWSVLTRTEAFFGQGTRLTVV.

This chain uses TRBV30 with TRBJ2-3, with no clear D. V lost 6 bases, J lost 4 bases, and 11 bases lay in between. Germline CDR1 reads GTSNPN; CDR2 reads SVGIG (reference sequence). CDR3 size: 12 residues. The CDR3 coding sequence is TGTGCCTGTTCAGTCCCTTCAGATACGCAGTATTTT. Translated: CACSVPSDTQYF.

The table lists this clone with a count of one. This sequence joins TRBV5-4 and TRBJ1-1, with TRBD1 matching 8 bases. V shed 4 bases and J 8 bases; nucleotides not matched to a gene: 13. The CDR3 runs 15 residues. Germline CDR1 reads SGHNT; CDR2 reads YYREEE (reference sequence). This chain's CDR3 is CASSVDRATHLEAFF. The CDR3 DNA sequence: TGTGCCAGCAGCGTGGACAGGGCCACTCACCTGGAAGCTTTCTTT.

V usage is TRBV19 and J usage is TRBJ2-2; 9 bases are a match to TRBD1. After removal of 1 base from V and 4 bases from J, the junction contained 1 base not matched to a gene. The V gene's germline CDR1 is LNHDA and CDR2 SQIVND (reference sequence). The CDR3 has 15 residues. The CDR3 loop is CASSIGTGATGELFF. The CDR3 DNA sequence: TGTGCCAGTAGTATAGGGACAGGGGCCACCGGGGAGCTGTTTTTT.

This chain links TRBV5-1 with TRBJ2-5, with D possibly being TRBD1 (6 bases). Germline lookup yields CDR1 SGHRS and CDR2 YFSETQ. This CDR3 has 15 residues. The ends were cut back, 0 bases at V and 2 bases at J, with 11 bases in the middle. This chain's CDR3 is CASSLVDRLQETQYF. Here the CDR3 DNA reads TGCGCCAGCAGCTTGGTGGACAGACTTCAAGAGACCCAGTACTTC.

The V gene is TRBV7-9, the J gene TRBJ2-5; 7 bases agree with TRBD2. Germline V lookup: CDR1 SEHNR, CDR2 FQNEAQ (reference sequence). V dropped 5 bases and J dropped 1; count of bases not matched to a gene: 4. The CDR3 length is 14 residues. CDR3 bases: TGTGCCAGCAGCCTTCCTAGCGGCCAAGAGACCCAGTACTTC. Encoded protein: CASSLPSGQETQYF.

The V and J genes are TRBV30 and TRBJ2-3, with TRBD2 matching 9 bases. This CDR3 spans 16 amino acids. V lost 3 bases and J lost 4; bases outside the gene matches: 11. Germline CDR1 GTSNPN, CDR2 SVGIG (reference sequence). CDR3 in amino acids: CAWSATASGIPDTQYF. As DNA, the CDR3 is TGTGCCTGGAGCGCGACGGCTAGCGGGATCCCAGATACGCAGTATTTT.

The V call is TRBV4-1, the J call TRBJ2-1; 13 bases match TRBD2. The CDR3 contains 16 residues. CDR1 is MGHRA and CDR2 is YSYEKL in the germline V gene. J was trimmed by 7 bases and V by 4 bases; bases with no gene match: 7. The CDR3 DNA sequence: TGCGCCAGCAGCCTAGGGACTAGCGGGGCCTGGAATGAGCAGTTCTTC. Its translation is CASSLGTSGAWNEQFF.

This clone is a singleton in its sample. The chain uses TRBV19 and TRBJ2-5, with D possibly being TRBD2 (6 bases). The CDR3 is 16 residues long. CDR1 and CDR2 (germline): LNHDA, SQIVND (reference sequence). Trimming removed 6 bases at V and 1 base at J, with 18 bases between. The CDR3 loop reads CASRESSDGSQETQYF. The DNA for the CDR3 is TGTGCCAGTAGAGAGTCTTCGGACGGGAGCCAAGAGACCCAGTACTTC.

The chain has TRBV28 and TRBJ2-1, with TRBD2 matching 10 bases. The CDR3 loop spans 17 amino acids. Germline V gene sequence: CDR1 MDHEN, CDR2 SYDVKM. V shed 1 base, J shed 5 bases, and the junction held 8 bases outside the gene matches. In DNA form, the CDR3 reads TGTGCCAGCAGTTTATACGGACTAGCGGAGTCCAACAATGAGCAGTTCTTC. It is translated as CASSLYGLAESNNEQFF.

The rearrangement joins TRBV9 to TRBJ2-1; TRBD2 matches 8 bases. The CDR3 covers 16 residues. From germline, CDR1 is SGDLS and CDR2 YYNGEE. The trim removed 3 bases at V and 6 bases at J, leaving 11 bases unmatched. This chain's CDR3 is CASSAQPGLVSNEQFF. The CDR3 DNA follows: TGTGCCAGCAGCGCCCAACCGGGACTAGTGAGCAATGAGCAGTTCTTC.

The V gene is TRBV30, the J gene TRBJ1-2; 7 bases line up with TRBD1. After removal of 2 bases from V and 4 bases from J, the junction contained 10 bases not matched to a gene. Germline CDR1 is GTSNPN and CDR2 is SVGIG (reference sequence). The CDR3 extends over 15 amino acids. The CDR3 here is CAWSRRTGSSYGYTF. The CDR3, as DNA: TGTGCCTGGAGTCGTAGGACAGGCTCAAGCTATGGCTACACCTTC.